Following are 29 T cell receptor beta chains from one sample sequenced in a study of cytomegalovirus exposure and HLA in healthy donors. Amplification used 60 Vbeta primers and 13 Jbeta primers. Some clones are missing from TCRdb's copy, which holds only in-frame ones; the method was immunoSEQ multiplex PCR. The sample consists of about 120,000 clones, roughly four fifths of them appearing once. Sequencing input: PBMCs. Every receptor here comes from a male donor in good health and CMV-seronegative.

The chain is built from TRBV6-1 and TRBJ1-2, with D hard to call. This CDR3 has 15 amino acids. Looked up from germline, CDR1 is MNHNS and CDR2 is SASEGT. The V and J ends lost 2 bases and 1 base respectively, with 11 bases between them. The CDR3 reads CASSEKVGDNYGYTF. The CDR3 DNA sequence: TGTGCCAGCAGTGAAAAGGTCGGGGATAACTATGGCTACACCTTC.

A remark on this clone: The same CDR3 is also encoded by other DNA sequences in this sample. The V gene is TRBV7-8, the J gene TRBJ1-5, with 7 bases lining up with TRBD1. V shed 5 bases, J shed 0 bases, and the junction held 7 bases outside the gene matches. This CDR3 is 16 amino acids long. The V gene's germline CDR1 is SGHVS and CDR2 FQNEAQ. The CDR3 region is CASSPRQGYSNQPQHF. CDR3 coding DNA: TGTGCCAGCAGCCCCCGACAGGGCTATAGCAATCAGCCCCAGCATTTT.

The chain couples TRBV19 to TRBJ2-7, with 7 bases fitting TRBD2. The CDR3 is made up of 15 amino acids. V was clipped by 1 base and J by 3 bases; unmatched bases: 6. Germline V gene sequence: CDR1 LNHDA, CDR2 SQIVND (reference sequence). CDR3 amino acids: CASSIGLAAGYEQYF. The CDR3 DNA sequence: TGTGCCAGTAGTATAGGCCTAGCGGCAGGCTACGAGCAGTACTTC.

The CDR3 loop is CSVVTARGGITDTQYF. Written as DNA, the CDR3 is TGCAGCGTTGTCACGGCGCGGGGAGGGATCACAGATACGCAGTATTTT. This chain connects TRBV29-1 to TRBJ2-3; 7 nucleotides align to TRBD2. The germline V gene encodes CDR1 SQVTM and CDR2 ANQGSEA. V lost 4 bases and J lost 2; bases outside the gene matches: 12. The length of the CDR3 is 16 residues.

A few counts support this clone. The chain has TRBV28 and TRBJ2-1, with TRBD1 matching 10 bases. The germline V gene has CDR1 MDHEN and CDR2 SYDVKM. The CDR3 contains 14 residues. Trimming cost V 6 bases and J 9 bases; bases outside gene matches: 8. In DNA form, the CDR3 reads TGTGCCAGCAGAAGACAGGGGGCCGTTGGTGAGCAGTTCTTC. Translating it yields CASRRQGAVGEQFF.

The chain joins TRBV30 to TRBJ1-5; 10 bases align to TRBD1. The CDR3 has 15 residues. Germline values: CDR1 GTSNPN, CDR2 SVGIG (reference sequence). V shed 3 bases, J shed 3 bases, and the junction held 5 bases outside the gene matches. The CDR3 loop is CAWRGTGETNQPQHF. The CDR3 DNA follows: TGTGCCTGGAGGGGGACAGGGGAGACCAATCAGCCCCAGCATTTT.

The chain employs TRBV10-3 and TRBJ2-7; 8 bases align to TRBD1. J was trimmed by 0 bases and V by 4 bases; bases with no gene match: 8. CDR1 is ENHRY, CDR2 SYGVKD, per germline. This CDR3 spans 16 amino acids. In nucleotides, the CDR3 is TGTGCCATCAGTGGCCTCCGGGACAGGACCTCCTACGAGCAGTACTTC. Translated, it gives CAISGLRDRTSYEQYF.

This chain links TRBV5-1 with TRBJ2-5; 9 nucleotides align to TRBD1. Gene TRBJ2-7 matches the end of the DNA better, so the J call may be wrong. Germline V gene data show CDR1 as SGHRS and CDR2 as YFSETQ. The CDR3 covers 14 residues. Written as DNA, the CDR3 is TGCGCCAGCAGCCCGGGGACAGGGCCCTACGAGCAGTACTTC. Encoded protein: CASSPGTGPYEQYF.

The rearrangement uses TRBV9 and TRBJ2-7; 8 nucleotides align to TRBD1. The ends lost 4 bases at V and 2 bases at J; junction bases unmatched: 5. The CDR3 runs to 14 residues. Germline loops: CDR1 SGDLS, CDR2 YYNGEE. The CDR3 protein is CASSPGTGTYEQYF. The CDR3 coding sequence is TGTGCCAGCAGCCCCGGGACAGGTACCTACGAGCAGTACTTC.

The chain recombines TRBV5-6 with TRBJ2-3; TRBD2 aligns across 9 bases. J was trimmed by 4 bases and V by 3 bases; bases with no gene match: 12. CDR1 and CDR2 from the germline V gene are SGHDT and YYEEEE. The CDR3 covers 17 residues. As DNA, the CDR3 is TGTGCCAGCAGCTGGGAGTGGCGGGGGGGCCCGGCAGATACGCAGTATTTT. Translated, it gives CASSWEWRGGPADTQYF.

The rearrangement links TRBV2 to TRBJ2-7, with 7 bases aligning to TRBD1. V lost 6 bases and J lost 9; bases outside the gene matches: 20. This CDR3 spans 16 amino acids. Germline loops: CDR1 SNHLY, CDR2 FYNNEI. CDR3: CASRRSPDRAGAGQYF. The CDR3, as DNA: TGTGCCAGCAGGAGATCACCCGACAGGGCCGGAGCCGGGCAGTACTTC.

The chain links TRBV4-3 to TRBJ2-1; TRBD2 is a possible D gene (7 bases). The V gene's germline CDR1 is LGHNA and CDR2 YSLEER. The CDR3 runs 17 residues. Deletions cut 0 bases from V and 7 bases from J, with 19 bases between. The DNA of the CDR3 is TGCGCCAGCAGCCAAGATTTGAGGGGGGGCCAGTTTAATGAGCAGTTCTTC. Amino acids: CASSQDLRGGQFNEQFF.

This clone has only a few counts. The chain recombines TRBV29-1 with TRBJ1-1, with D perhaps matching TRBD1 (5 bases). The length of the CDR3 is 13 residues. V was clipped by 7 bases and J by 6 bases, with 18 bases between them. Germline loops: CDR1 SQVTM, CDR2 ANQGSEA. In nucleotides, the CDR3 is TGCAGCGGACACTCCGGGGGGAGTTCTGAAGCTTTCTTT. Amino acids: CSGHSGGSSEAFF.

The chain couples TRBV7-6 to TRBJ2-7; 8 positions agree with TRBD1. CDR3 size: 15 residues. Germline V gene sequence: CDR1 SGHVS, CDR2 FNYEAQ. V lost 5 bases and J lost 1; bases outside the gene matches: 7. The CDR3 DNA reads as TGTGCCAGCAGCGACGGACAGGGAGGTTCCTACGAGCAGTACTTC. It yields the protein CASSDGQGGSYEQYF.

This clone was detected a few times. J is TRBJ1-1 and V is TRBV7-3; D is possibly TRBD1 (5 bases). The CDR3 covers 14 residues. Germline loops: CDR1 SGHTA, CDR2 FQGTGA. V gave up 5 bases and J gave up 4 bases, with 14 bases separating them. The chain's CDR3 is CASSLSGGTTEAFF. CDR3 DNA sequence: TGTGCCAGCAGCCTCTCCGGGGGGACCACTGAAGCTTTCTTT.

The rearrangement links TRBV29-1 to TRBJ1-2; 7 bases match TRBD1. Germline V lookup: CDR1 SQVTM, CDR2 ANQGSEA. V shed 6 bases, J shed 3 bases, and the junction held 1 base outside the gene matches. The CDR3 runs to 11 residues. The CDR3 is CSVGTDYGYTF. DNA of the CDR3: TGCAGCGTCGGGACAGACTATGGCTACACCTTC. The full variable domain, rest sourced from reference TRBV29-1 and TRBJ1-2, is SAVISQKPSRDICQRGTSLTIQCQVDSQVTMMFWYRQQPGQSLTLIATANQGSEATYESGFVIDKFPISRPNLTFSTLTVSNMSPEDSSIYLCSVGTDYGYTFGSGTRLTVV.

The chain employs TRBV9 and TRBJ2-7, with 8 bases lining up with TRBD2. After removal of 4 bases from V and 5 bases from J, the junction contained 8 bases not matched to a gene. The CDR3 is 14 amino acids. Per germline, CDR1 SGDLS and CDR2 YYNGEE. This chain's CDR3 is CASSRSGGLNEQYF. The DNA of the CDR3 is TGTGCCAGCAGCAGGTCGGGGGGGCTCAACGAGCAGTACTTC.

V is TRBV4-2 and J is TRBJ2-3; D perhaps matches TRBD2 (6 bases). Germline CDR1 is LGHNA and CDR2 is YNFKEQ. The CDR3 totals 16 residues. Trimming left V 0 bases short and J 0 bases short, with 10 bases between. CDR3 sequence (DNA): TGTGCCAGCAGCCAAGAGGGACTGAGAAGCACAGATACGCAGTATTTT. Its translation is CASSQEGLRSTDTQYF.

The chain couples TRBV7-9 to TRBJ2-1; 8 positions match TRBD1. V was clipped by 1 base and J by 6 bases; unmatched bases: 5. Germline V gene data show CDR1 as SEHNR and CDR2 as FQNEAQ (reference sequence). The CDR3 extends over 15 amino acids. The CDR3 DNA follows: TGTGCCAGCAGCTTAGGTGCAGGGGGCGGCAATGAGCAGTTCTTC. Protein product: CASSLGAGGGNEQFF.

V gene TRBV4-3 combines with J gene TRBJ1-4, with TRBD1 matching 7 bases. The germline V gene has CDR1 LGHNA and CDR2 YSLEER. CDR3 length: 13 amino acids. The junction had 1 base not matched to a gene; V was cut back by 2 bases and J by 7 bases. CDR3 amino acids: CASSQNRGEKLFF. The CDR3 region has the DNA TGCGCCAGCAGCCAAAACAGGGGTGAAAAACTGTTTTTT.

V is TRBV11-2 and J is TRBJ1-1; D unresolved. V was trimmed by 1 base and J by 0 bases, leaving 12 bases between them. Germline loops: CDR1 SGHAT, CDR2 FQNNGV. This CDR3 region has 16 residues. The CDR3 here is CASSLGQSRMNTEAFF. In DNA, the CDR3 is TGTGCCAGCAGCTTAGGGCAATCTAGGATGAACACTGAAGCTTTCTTT.

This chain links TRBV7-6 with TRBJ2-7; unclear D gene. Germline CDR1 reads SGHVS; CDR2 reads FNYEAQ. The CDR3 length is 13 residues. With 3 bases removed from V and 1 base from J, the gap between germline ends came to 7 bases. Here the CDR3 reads CASSFGSSYEQYF. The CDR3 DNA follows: TGTGCCAGCAGCTTTGGCAGTTCCTACGAGCAGTACTTC.

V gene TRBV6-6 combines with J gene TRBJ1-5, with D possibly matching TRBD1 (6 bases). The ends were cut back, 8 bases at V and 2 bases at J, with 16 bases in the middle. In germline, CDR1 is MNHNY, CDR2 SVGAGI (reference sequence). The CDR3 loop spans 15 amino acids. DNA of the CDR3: TGTGCCAGCCAAAGAGGGACAAGGGGCAATCAGCCCCAGCATTTT. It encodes CASQRGTRGNQPQHF.

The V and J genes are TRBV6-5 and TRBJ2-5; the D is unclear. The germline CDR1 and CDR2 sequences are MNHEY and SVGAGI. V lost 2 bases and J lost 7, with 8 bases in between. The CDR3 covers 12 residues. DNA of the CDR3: TGTGCCAGCAGTTACCCGTCCGGGACCCAGTACTTC. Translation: CASSYPSGTQYF.

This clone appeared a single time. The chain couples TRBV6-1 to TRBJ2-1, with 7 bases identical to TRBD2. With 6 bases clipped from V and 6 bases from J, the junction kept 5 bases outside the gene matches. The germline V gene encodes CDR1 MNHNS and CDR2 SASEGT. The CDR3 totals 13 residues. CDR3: CASRPSGPNEQFF. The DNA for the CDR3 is TGTGCCAGCAGGCCTAGCGGTCCCAATGAGCAGTTCTTC.

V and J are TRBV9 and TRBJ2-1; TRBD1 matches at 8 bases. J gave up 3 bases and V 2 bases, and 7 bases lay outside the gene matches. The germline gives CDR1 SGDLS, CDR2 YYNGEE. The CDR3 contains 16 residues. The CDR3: CASSVFDRGLYNEQFF. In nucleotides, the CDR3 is TGTGCCAGCAGCGTCTTCGACAGGGGACTCTACAATGAGCAGTTCTTC.

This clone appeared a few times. The CDR3 sequence is CASSVDGRPPGPQHF. The CDR3 DNA sequence: TGTGCCAGCAGCGTAGACGGGAGACCCCCAGGGCCCCAGCATTTT. V gene TRBV9 combines with J gene TRBJ1-5; no clear D gene. V lost 0 bases and J lost 9, with 16 bases in between. Looked up from germline, CDR1 is SGDLS and CDR2 is YYNGEE. The length of the CDR3 is 15 residues.

In DNA form, the CDR3 reads TGTGCCAGCACCCAAAGTGGGGGTAGCGGGAGTGGCGAGCAGTTCTTC. Translated, it gives CASTQSGGSGSGEQFF. The chain uses TRBV7-2 and TRBJ2-1; 9 positions agree with TRBD2. Trimming cost V 7 bases and J 10 bases; bases outside gene matches: 17. The CDR3 totals 16 residues. In germline, CDR1 is SGHTA, CDR2 FQGNSA.

The CDR3 loop is CASGGGRAFF. The CDR3 DNA reads TGTGCCAGCGGGGGGGGGAGGGCTTTCTTT. The rearrangement uses TRBV2 and TRBJ1-1, with TRBD1 as a possible D gene (5 bases). Germline V gene lookup returns CDR1 SNHLY and CDR2 FYNNEI. With 8 bases removed from V and 11 bases from J, the gap between germline ends came to 12 bases. This CDR3 comprises 10 residues.